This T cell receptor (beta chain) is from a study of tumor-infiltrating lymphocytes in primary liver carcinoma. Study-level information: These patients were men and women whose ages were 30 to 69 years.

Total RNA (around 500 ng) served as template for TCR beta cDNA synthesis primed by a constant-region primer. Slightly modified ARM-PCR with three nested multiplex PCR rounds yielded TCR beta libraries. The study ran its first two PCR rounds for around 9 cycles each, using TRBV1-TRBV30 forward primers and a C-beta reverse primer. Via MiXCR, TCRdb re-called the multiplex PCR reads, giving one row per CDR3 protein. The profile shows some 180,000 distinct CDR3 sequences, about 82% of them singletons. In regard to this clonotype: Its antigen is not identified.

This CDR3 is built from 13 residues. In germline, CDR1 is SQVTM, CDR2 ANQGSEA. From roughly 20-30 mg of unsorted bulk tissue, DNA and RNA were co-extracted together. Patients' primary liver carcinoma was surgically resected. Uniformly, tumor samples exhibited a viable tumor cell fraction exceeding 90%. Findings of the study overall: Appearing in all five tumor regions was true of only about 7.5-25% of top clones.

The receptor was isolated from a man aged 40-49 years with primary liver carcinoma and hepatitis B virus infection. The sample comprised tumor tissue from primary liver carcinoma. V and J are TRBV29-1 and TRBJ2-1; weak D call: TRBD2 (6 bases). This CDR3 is CCVDQRVYNEQFF. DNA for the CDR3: TGCTGTGTTGATCAGCGGGTCTACAATGAGCAGTTCTTC.